Following are 9 T cell receptor beta chains from one sample sequenced in a study of blood T cell repertoires in COVID-19. Generated by immunoSEQ multiplex PCR, the TCRdb table keeps only in-frame clones and is missing some. This table has 240,000 or so clones, approximately 80% appearing once. The specimen was peripheral blood. These receptors were collected from a man aged 25-40 years who had recovered from COVID-19.

The chain employs TRBV6-1 and TRBJ1-5; D call uncertain. The CDR3 extends over 15 amino acids. Germline V gene sequence: CDR1 MNHNS, CDR2 SASEGT. V lost 2 bases and J lost 3, with 11 bases in between. CDR3 region: CASSESGKTNQPQHF. In DNA form, the CDR3 reads TGTGCCAGCAGTGAATCAGGCAAAACCAATCAGCCCCAGCATTTT.

This sequence joins TRBV27 and TRBJ2-5; 10 bases are shared with TRBD1. V lost 6 bases and J lost 2; bases outside the gene matches: 9. CDR3 length equals 16 residues. Germline CDR1 reads MNHEY; CDR2 reads SMNVEV (reference sequence). The CDR3 reads CASSSRGDRGQETQYF. DNA of the CDR3: TGTGCCAGCAGCTCGAGAGGGGACAGGGGTCAAGAGACCCAGTACTTC.

The chain employs TRBV9 and TRBJ1-3; D remains ambiguous. Germline CDR1 reads SGDLS; CDR2 reads YYNGEE. The V gene lost 0 bases and the J gene lost 3 bases, with 10 bases spanning the gap. CDR3 length: 15 residues. DNA of the CDR3: TGTGCCAGCAGCGTAGCCCCCGGGAGTGGAAACACCATATATTTT. As protein: CASSVAPGSGNTIYF.

The chain carries TRBV14 and TRBJ2-2; D remains ambiguous. The CDR3 covers 12 residues. Deletions cut 4 bases from V and 7 bases from J, with 7 bases between. Per germline, CDR1 SGHDN and CDR2 FVKESK. The CDR3 DNA reads TGTGCCAGCAGCCCACCCGGCGGGGAGCTGTTTTTT. It encodes CASSPPGGELFF.

V is TRBV6-1 and J is TRBJ1-6, with D unresolved. Trimming left V 2 bases short and J 2 bases short, with 22 bases between. Germline lookup yields CDR1 MNHNS and CDR2 SASEGT. This CDR3 is 20 amino acids long. As DNA, the CDR3 is TGTGCCAGCAGTGAATTTCTGACCGGACGGGAGGGCCCCTATAATTCACCCCTCCACTTT. This gives the protein CASSEFLTGREGPYNSPLHF.

Details on this clone: One junction end disagrees with the germline gene, perhaps due to a read error. The genes are TRBV11-2 and TRBJ2-2; 12 nucleotides match TRBD2. CDR1 and CDR2 from the germline V gene are SGHAT and FQNNGV. The CDR3 is 15 residues long. CDR3 nucleotides: TGTGCCAGCAGGACACTAGCGGGGGGTCCGGGGGTGCTGTTTTTT. Residues: CASRTLAGGPGVLFF.

The chain uses TRBV19 and TRBJ2-2; 9 bases fit TRBD2. The V segment lost 6 bases and the J segment 6 bases; nucleotides outside the gene matches: 5. CDR3 length: 14 amino acids. Germline V gene sequence: CDR1 LNHDA, CDR2 SQIVND (reference sequence). The chain's CDR3 is CASREAGGSGELFF. The CDR3 bases are TGTGCCAGTAGAGAAGCGGGGGGCTCCGGGGAGCTGTTTTTT.

The chain joins TRBV6-2 or TRBV6-3 to TRBJ1-1; no clear D gene. The CDR3 has 13 amino acids. Trimming removed 0 bases from V and 7 bases from J, with 9 bases in between. From germline, CDR1 is MNHEY and CDR2 SVGEGT. The CDR3 is CASSYSPSVEAFF. CDR3 in DNA: TGTGCCAGCAGTTACTCTCCTTCCGTTGAAGCTTTCTTT.

V and J are TRBV7-6 and TRBJ2-5; D is possibly TRBD2 (5 bases). The CDR3 is 13 residues long. V was shortened by 5 bases and J by 3 bases, with 10 bases between the two germline ends. In germline, CDR1 is SGHVS, CDR2 FNYEAQ. For the CDR3, the DNA is TGTGCCAGCAGCCTGGGGAGCGAAGAGACCCAGTACTTC. Translated: CASSLGSEETQYF.